This TCR beta chain originates from a study of cytotoxic CD8 clonotypes in ibrutinib-treated CLL. Overall study context: Partial responders around 25, complete 2; 12 progressed and some 14 stayed in remission by median about 6 years. Notes on the study in general: Patients showed higher baseline clonality than age-matched healthy donors, and it tracked circulating CD8+ T-cell counts.

On this clone: Its target is not known.

The CDR3 runs 14 residues. The germline V and J ends were trimmed by 3 bases and 1 base, with 4 bases remaining between them. Germline lookup yields CDR1 KGHSH and CDR2 LQKENI. The intended depth for sequencing was 1 in 200,000 to 1 in 1 million T cells. Only in-frame clones appear in the TCRdb table, and some are missing; sequencing was by immunoSEQ multiplex PCR. The repertoire consists of roughly 100,000 clones, with around four fifths occurring once and the leading ten covering 32%. This TCR was sampled from a human donor with chronic lymphocytic leukemia. This chain links TRBV18 with TRBJ2-6; no reliable D call. Sequencing used PBMCs, obtained after 12 months of ibrutinib treatment. Here the CDR3 DNA reads TGTGCCAGCTCACCTTTTTCTGGGGCCAACGTCCTGACTTTC. Its translation: CASSPFSGANVLTF.